Sequencing of this T cell receptor beta chain was carried out in a study of resident and recirculating memory T cells in vitiligo. Sequenced by immunoSEQ multiplex PCR; TCRdb stores in-frame clones only, minus some. The top ten clones hold around 4.6% of a sample with some 70,000 clones, about 89% of them seen once. This CDR3 is built from 15 residues. With 0 bases removed from V and 9 bases from J, the gap between germline ends came to 16 bases. Germline-derived CDR1 and CDR2 are LGHNA and YSLEER. This receptor was identified in a male donor with vitiligo. Sequencing input: blood. J is TRBJ2-3 and V is TRBV4-3; tentatively, D is TRBD2 (5 bases). The CDR3 sequence: CASSQDPLLGETQYF. Written as DNA, the CDR3 is TGCGCCAGCAGCCAAGATCCCCTACTCGGGGAAACGCAGTATTTT.